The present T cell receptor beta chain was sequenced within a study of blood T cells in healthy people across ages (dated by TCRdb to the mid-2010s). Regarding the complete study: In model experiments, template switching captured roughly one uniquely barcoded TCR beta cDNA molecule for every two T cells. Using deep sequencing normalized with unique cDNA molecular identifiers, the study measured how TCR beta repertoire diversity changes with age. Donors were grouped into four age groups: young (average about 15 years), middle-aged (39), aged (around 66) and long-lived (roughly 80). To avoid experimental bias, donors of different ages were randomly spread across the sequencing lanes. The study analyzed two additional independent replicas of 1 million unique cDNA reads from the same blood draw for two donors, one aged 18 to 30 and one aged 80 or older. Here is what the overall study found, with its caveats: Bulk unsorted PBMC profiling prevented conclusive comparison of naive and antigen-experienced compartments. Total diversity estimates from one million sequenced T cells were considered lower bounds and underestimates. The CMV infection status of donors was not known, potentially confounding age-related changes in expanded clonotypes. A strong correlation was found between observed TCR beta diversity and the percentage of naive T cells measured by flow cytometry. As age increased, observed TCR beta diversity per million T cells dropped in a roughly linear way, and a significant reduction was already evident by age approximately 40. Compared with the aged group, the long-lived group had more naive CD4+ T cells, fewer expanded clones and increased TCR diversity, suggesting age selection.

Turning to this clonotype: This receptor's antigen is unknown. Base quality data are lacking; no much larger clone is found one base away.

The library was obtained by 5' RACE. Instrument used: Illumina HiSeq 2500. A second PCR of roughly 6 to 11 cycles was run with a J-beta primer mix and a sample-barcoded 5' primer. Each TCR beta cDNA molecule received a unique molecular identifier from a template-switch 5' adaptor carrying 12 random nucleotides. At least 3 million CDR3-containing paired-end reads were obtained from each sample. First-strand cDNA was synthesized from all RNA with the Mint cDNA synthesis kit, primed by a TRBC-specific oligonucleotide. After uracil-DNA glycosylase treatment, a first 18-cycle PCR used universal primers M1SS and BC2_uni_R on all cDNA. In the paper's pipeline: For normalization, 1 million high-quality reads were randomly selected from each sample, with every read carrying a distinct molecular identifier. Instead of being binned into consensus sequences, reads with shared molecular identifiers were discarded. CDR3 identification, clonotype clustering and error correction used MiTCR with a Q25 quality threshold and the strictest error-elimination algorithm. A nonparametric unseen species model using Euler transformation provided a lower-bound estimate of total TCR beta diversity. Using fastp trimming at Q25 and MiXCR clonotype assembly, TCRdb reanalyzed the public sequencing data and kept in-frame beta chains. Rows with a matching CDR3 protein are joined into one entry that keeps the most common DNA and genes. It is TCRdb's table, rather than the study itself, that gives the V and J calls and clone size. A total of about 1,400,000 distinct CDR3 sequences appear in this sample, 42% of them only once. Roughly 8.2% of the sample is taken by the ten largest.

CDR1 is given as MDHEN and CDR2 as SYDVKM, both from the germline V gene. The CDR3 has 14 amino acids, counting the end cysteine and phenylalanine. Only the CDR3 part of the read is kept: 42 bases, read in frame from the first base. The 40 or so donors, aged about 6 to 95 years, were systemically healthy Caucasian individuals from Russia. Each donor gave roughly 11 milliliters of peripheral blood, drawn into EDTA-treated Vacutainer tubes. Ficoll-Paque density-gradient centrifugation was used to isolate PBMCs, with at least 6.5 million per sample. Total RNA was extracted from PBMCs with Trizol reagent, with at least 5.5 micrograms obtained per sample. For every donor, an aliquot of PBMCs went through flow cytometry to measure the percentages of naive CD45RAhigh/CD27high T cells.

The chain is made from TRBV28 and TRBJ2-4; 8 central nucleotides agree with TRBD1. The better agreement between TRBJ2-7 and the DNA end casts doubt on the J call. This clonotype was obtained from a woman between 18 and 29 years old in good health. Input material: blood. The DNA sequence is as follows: TGTGCCAGCAGCCGGACAGGGTCCTCTCGCGAGCAGTACTTC. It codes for CASSRTGSSREQYF.